This T cell receptor (beta chain) was profiled in a study of OX40 agonist ivuxolimab in advanced cancers. Study-wide context: The eligibility criteria allowed prior anti-PD-1, anti-PD-L1 or anti-CTLA-4 therapy, and under 50% had some.

With 3 bases removed from V and 2 bases from J, the gap between germline ends came to 16 bases. CDR1 and CDR2 (germline): KGHSH, LQKENI. This CDR3 has 16 amino acids. Data came from immunoSEQ multiplex PCR; TCRdb stores just in-frame clones and leaves some out. The sample carries some 70,000 clones, around 90% recorded once. The sequence derives from an adult with an advanced solid tumor such as melanoma, head and neck, liver or kidney cancer. The sample here was CD4+ or CD8+ T cells sorted from blood, taken in a trial of the OX40 agonist ivuxolimab. The chain joins TRBV18 to TRBJ2-5, with TRBD2 as a possible D gene (6 bases). The CDR3 DNA is TGTGCCAGCTCACCGCCCGGGAGACCGCGACAAGAGACCCAGTACTTC. This codes for CASSPPGRPRQETQYF.